A single T cell receptor (beta chain) is shown here with its context. Its target is not known. The method was immunoSEQ multiplex PCR; TCRdb's version includes in-frame clones alone and lacks a portion of them. The table lists about 240,000 clones, around 81% of them singletons. The data were taken from a study of Tregs in tolerant kidney transplant recipients. Findings of the study overall: Biological reproducibility was not directly addressed in this study. Tregs expanded with activated donor B cells seemed most donor-specific. Validation in larger populations is needed because few patients were studied.

The V end lost 1 base, the J end lost 2 bases, and 15 bases lay between the germline ends. CDR3 length: 17 amino acids. Germline V lookup: CDR1 MGHRA, CDR2 YSYEKL. This rearrangement joins TRBV4-1 to TRBJ1-5; D uncertain. Sequenced: CD4+ T cells from blood. This clonotype was obtained from a human donor in good health. The CDR3 region is CASSQVPLLRGNQPQHF. CDR3 nucleotide sequence: TGCGCCAGCAGCCAAGTACCGCTGCTGAGGGGCAATCAGCCCCAGCATTTT.